Following are 30 T cell receptor beta chains from one sample sequenced in a study of cytotoxic CD8 clonotypes in ibrutinib-treated CLL. Assay used: immunoSEQ multiplex PCR; TCRdb lists only in-frame clones, some missing. The sample has about 26,000 clones; almost 85% are singletons. Sequencing was performed on PBMCs, taken after 24 months of ibrutinib treatment. These receptors originate from a human donor with chronic lymphocytic leukemia.

The chain couples TRBV5-4 to TRBJ2-3; 8 positions match TRBD2. This CDR3 contains 17 residues. Losses at the gene ends were 4 bases for V and 8 bases for J; bases not matched to a gene: 18. Looked up from germline, CDR1 is SGHNT and CDR2 is YYREEE (reference sequence). The CDR3 loop reads CASSASPVSGGGGTQYF. As DNA, the CDR3 is TGTGCCAGCAGCGCATCCCCGGTCTCCGGGGGGGGAGGTACGCAGTATTTT.

J is TRBJ1-5 and V is TRBV6-5, with TRBD1 as a possible D gene (6 bases). The CDR3 runs 15 residues. With 5 bases removed from V and 3 bases from J, the gap between germline ends came to 14 bases. Germline V gives CDR1 MNHEY, CDR2 SVGAGI. This chain's CDR3 is CASSNTGFVNQPQHF. The CDR3 coding sequence is TGTGCCAGCAGTAATACAGGGTTTGTCAATCAGCCCCAGCATTTT.

V usage is TRBV6-1 and J usage is TRBJ2-7; TRBD1 is a possible D gene (6 bases). This CDR3 contains 14 residues. Trimming left V 4 bases short and J 1 base short, with 11 bases between. CDR1 and CDR2 (germline): MNHNS, SASEGT. In nucleotides, the CDR3 is TGTGCCAGCAGTGTCCTAGACAGGTCCTACGAGCAGTACTTC. Its translation is CASSVLDRSYEQYF.

The chain recombines TRBV15 with TRBJ1-2; weak D call: TRBD1 (6 bases). This CDR3 is 11 amino acids long. Germline V lookup: CDR1 LNHNV, CDR2 YYDKDF (reference sequence). Trimming pared 2 bases from V and 12 bases from J, leaving 10 bases between. CDR3 in amino acids: CATSRRGQNTF. The CDR3 region has the DNA TGTGCCACCAGCAGACGCGGACAGAACACCTTC. The entire variable domain, with the rest obtained from reference TRBV15 and TRBJ1-2, is as follows: DAMVIQNPRYQVTQFGKPVTLSCSQTLNHNVMYWYQQKSSQAPKLLFHYYDKDFNNEADTPDNFQSRRPNTSFCFLDIRSPGLGDTAMYLCATSRRGQNTFGSGTRLTVV.

The chain has TRBV18 and TRBJ2-5, with D perhaps being TRBD1 or TRBD2 (6 bases each). V dropped 6 bases and J dropped 0 bases, with 14 bases sitting between them. The CDR3 sequence is 15 residues long. Germline CDR1 and CDR2: KGHSH and LQKENI. CDR3 region: CASSHTGAHQETQYF. CDR3 coding DNA: TGTGCCAGCTCGCATACGGGGGCCCACCAAGAGACCCAGTACTTC.

V gene TRBV5-1 combines with J gene TRBJ2-1; 9 bases fit TRBD2. The V and J ends lost 6 bases and 5 bases, in that order; junction bases with no gene match: 0. Germline V gives CDR1 SGHRS, CDR2 YFSETQ. The CDR3 is 12 amino acids. The DNA for the CDR3 is TGCGCCAGCAAGCGGGGGGACAATGAGCAGTTCTTC. Its protein product is CASKRGDNEQFF.

This chain uses TRBV5-1 with TRBJ1-4; TRBD1 agrees at 11 bases. The CDR3 sequence is 14 residues long. The germline gives CDR1 SGHRS, CDR2 YFSETQ. J was trimmed by 8 bases and V by 4 bases; bases with no gene match: 4. The CDR3 nucleotides are TGCGCCAGCAGCATGGGACAGGGGGGAGAAAAACTGTTTTTT. This sequence encodes CASSMGQGGEKLFF.

V and J are TRBV28 and TRBJ1-4; D uncertain. Germline V CDR1 and CDR2: MDHEN, SYDVKM. The CDR3 spans 16 residues. Trimming stripped 7 bases from V and 7 bases from J, with 22 bases between. This CDR3 reads CASTLGGWVGGEKLFF. The DNA of the CDR3 is TGTGCCAGCACCCTAGGCGGGTGGGTCGGTGGTGAAAAACTGTTTTTT.

Sample share makes this clone large. This chain uses TRBV5-1 with TRBJ1-2, with D tentatively TRBD1 (5 bases). The CDR3 spans 18 residues. The V end lost 0 bases, the J end lost 0 bases, and 18 bases lay between the germline ends. Germline values: CDR1 SGHRS, CDR2 YFSETQ. CDR3 in DNA: TGCGCCAGCAGCTTGGCCGTGGTTGGGGCAGGAGCTAACTATGGCTACACCTTC. This sequence encodes CASSLAVVGAGANYGYTF.

The chain recombines TRBV6-5 with TRBJ2-7, with D perhaps matching TRBD1 (5 bases). This CDR3 spans 16 amino acids. V lost 2 bases and J lost 3, with 17 bases in between. The germline V gene encodes CDR1 MNHEY and CDR2 SVGAGI. The CDR3 nucleotides are TGTGCCAGCAGTTACATACCTACAAGGGGATTCTACGAGCAGTACTTC. Translation gives CASSYIPTRGFYEQYF.

The gene calls are TRBV27 and TRBJ1-5; TRBD1 matches at 8 bases. The CDR3 runs to 14 residues. CDR1 MNHEY and CDR2 SMNVEV come from the germline V gene (reference sequence). Trimming removed 6 bases from V and 5 bases from J; junction bases left unmatched: 6. CDR3 bases: TGTGCCAGCAGCCCAGACAGGGGCGATCAGCCCCAGCATTTT. Protein product: CASSPDRGDQPQHF.

In the case of this clone: At one end, the junction sequence differs from germline, possibly due to a read error. This CDR3 is also generated by other DNA sequences in the sample. V and J are TRBV10-2 and TRBJ2-1; the match to TRBD2 covers 9 bases. In germline, CDR1 is WSHSY, CDR2 SAAADI. CDR3 length: 15 residues. The CDR3 here is CASSEAGGGGNEQFF. In nucleotides, the CDR3 is TGCGCCAGTAGTGAAGCCGGCGGGGGGGGAAATGAGCAGTTCTTC.

The CDR3 region has the DNA TGTGCCAGCATGAGGGCGATTAGCAATCAGCCCCAGCATTTT. Encoded protein: CASMRAISNQPQHF. V and J are TRBV2 and TRBJ1-5; D gene unclear. Germline V lookup: CDR1 SNHLY, CDR2 FYNNEI. V dropped 7 bases and J dropped 0 bases, with 10 bases sitting between them. CDR3 length: 14 residues. Full variable domain (rest looked up from reference TRBV2 and TRBJ1-5): EPEVTQTPSHQVTQMGQEVILRCVPISNHLYFYWYRQILGQKVEFLVSFYNNEISEKSEIFDDQFSVERPDGSNFTLKIRSTKLEDSAMYFCASMRAISNQPQHFGDGTRLSIL.

On this clone: One junction end disagrees with the germline gene, perhaps due to a read error. The chain combines TRBV7-7 with TRBJ2-1, with 13 bases matching TRBD2. Germline CDR1 SSHAT, CDR2 FNYEAQ (reference sequence). The CDR3 is made up of 15 amino acids. The CDR3 coding sequence is TGTGCTAGCAGCACACTAGCGGGGGGGCCCAATGAGCAGTTCTTC. Amino acids: CASSTLAGGPNEQFF. Full variable domain (missing parts from reference TRBV7-7 and TRBJ2-1): GAGVSQSPRYKVTKRGQDVTLRCDPISSHATLYWYQQALGQGPEFLTYFNYEAQPDKSGLPSDRFSAERPEGSISTLTIQRTEQRDSAMYRCASSTLAGGPNEQFFGPGTRLTVL.

The chain couples TRBV27 to TRBJ1-1; D may be TRBD1 (5 bases). Trimming pared 2 bases from V and 0 bases from J, leaving 13 bases between. This CDR3 is built from 16 residues. The germline V gene encodes CDR1 MNHEY and CDR2 SMNVEV (reference sequence). DNA of the CDR3: TGTGCCAGCAGTTTAGGGGCCACCGGCTTGAACACTGAAGCTTTCTTT. Translating it yields CASSLGATGLNTEAFF.

The count of this clone is one. The chain has TRBV27 and TRBJ1-2; 10 positions match TRBD1. The V gene's germline CDR1 is MNHEY and CDR2 SMNVEV (reference sequence). Germline trimming cut 4 bases from V and 8 bases from J; bases unmatched to any gene: 7. CDR3 length: 14 amino acids. The CDR3 here is CASSSGQGLFGYTF. CDR3 nucleotide sequence: TGTGCCAGCAGTTCGGGACAGGGGCTCTTCGGCTACACCTTC.

This clone was observed a single time. V usage is TRBV5-4 and J usage is TRBJ1-2, with 7 bases fitting TRBD1. Trimming at V came to 3 bases and at J to 7 bases, leaving 18 bases not matched to a gene. Germline CDR1 and CDR2: SGHNT and YYREEE (reference sequence). The CDR3 runs 17 residues. The CDR3 sequence is CASSSRPAQGFRSGYTF. CDR3 nucleotides: TGTGCCAGCAGCTCTCGCCCAGCACAGGGGTTTCGAAGTGGCTACACCTTC.

This clone has only one observation. This sequence joins TRBV18 and TRBJ2-7; 7 bases fit TRBD1. This CDR3 contains 14 residues. Trimming removed 0 bases from V and 3 bases from J; junction bases left unmatched: 2. From germline, CDR1 is KGHSH and CDR2 LQKENI. CDR3 protein: CASSPPGTDYEQYF. The DNA for the CDR3 is TGTGCCAGCTCACCACCGGGGACAGACTACGAGCAGTACTTC.

The J gene is TRBJ1-2, the V gene TRBV29-1; 7 bases fit TRBD1. The CDR3 totals 15 residues. Germline V gene lookup returns CDR1 SQVTM and CDR2 ANQGSEA. The trim removed 4 bases at V and 2 bases at J, leaving 10 bases unmatched. CDR3 in DNA: TGCAGCGTTGGTGGCAGGGGGGGGCCGAACTATGGCTACACCTTC. Its protein is CSVGGRGGPNYGYTF.

The V gene is TRBV19, the J gene TRBJ1-2, with D tentatively TRBD1 (6 bases). The CDR3 consists of 15 residues. Germline lookup yields CDR1 LNHDA and CDR2 SQIVND (reference sequence). V lost 5 bases and J lost 7, with 20 bases in between. The CDR3 loop reads CASSVDRDIASGYTF. CDR3 nucleotides: TGTGCCAGTAGTGTTGACCGGGACATCGCATCTGGCTACACCTTC.

The CDR3 spells CASSLGGGTDSNQPQHF. CDR3 DNA sequence: TGCGCCAGCAGCTTGGGAGGTGGGACAGATAGCAATCAGCCCCAGCATTTT. The chain combines TRBV5-1 with TRBJ1-5, with 7 bases identical to TRBD1. The CDR3 consists of 17 residues. Per germline, CDR1 SGHRS and CDR2 YFSETQ. V shed 0 bases, J shed 0 bases, and the junction held 6 bases outside the gene matches.

The rearrangement links TRBV2 to TRBJ2-5; D possibly corresponds to TRBD1 (6 bases). The CDR3 consists of 14 residues. Looked up from germline, CDR1 is SNHLY and CDR2 is FYNNEI. Trimming stripped 4 bases from V and 4 bases from J, with 13 bases between. CDR3 residues: CASSGRGGRETQYF. CDR3 nucleotides: TGTGCCAGCAGTGGCCGTGGGGGCAGAGAGACCCAGTACTTC.

The chain uses TRBV6-1 and TRBJ1-5; 9 bases align to TRBD1. The V segment lost 4 bases and the J segment 9 bases; nucleotides outside the gene matches: 10. Germline V lookup: CDR1 MNHNS, CDR2 SASEGT. The CDR3 covers 15 residues. DNA for the CDR3: TGTGCCAGCAGTGGATGGGGACAGGGCAAAAGGCCCCAGCATTTT. This sequence encodes CASSGWGQGKRPQHF.

The V call is TRBV2, the J call TRBJ2-1, with no clear D. This CDR3 spans 13 amino acids. The V gene lost 7 bases and the J gene lost 12 bases, with 19 bases spanning the gap. The germline V gene encodes CDR1 SNHLY and CDR2 FYNNEI. This CDR3 is CASTMDPELWQFF. The CDR3 DNA reads TGTGCCAGCACTATGGACCCGGAACTATGGCAGTTCTTC.

This clone was observed a single time. This chain uses TRBV25-1 with TRBJ2-1, with 8 bases identical to TRBD1. This CDR3 has 15 amino acids. Germline CDR1 and CDR2: MGHDK and SYGVNS. J lost 7 bases, V lost 3 bases, and 8 bases had no gene match. In DNA form, the CDR3 reads TGTGCCAGCAGTGATACAGGGGGTGGGGGGAATGAGCAGTTCTTC. This gives the protein CASSDTGGGGNEQFF.

This chain connects TRBV6-6 to TRBJ2-1; the D is unclear. Deletions cut 6 bases from V and 0 bases from J, with 9 bases between. Germline V gene data show CDR1 as MNHNY and CDR2 as SVGAGI (reference sequence). CDR3 size: 14 residues. The CDR3 here is CASRDGYSYNEQFF. The CDR3 DNA reads TGTGCCAGCAGGGACGGTTACTCCTACAATGAGCAGTTCTTC.

This clone was counted only a few times. The chain carries TRBV28 and TRBJ2-2; TRBD2 is a possible D gene (6 bases). Trimming shortened V by 5 bases and J by 6 bases, and 16 bases separated the two germline ends. The CDR3 consists of 15 residues. The germline CDR1 and CDR2 sequences are MDHEN and SYDVKM. The DNA for the CDR3 is TGTGCCAGCAGTCCGCCCCGGGGGAGGTCCGGGGAGCTGTTTTTT. Protein sequence: CASSPPRGRSGELFF. The full variable domain, completed using reference TRBV28 and TRBJ2-2, is DVKVTQSSRYLVKRTGEKVFLECVQDMDHENMFWYRQDPGLGLRLIYFSYDVKMKEKGDIPEGYSVSREKKERFSLILESASTNQTSMYLCASSPPRGRSGELFFGEGSRLTVL.

The CDR3 nucleotides are TGTGCCAGCAGTCTCATGTCGAGGGTATTGCGGAATTCACCCCTCCACTTT. It codes for CASSLMSRVLRNSPLHF. V is TRBV28 and J is TRBJ1-6; D is unclear. The CDR3 length is 17 residues. Germline CDR1 reads MDHEN; CDR2 reads SYDVKM. V lost 5 bases, J lost 7 bases, and 21 bases lay in between.

The chain recombines TRBV29-1 with TRBJ2-7, with TRBD2 matching over 8 bases. Germline-derived CDR1 and CDR2 are SQVTM and ANQGSEA. This CDR3 has 13 residues. V lost 5 bases, J lost 4 bases, and 7 bases stayed unmatched. In DNA, the CDR3 is TGCAGCGTTAGTGAGCGGGGGACTTACGAGCAGTACTTC. Translating gives CSVSERGTYEQYF.

This chain joins TRBV19 and TRBJ2-1; no reliable D call. Trimming removed 3 bases at V and 6 bases at J, with 6 bases between. Germline V gives CDR1 LNHDA, CDR2 SQIVND (reference sequence). The CDR3 covers 12 residues. The CDR3 spells CASSILVNEQFF. The DNA of the CDR3 is TGTGCCAGTAGTATCTTGGTCAATGAGCAGTTCTTC.